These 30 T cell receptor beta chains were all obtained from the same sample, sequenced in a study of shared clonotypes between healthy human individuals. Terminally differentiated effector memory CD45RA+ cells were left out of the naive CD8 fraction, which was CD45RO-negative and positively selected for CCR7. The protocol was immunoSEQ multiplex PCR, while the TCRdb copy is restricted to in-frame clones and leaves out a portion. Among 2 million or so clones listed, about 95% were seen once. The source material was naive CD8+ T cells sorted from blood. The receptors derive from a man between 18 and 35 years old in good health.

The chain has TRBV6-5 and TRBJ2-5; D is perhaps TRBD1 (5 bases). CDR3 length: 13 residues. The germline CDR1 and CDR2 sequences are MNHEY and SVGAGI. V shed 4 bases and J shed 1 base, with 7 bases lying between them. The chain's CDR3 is CASSSDTQETQYF. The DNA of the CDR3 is TGTGCCAGCAGTTCGGACACCCAAGAGACCCAGTACTTC.

CDR3 sequence (DNA): TGTGCCAGAAGCTTGAGGGACGGACCCTACGAGCAGTACTTC. As protein: CARSLRDGPYEQYF. The chain is built from TRBV5-3 and TRBJ2-7, with D perhaps matching TRBD1 or TRBD2 (5 bases each). TRBV5-3 has ORF status, its function being uncertain. The ends were cut back, 1 base at V and 2 bases at J, with 10 bases in the middle. The CDR3 spans 14 residues.

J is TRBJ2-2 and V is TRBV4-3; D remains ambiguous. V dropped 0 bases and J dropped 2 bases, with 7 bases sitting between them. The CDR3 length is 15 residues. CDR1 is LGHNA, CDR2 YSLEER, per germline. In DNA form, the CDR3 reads TGCGCCAGCAGCCAAGAATGGGGAAACACCGGGGAGCTGTTTTTT. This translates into CASSQEWGNTGELFF.

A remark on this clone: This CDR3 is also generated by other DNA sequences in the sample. CDR3 in DNA: TGTGCCAGCAGCTTAGCGGGGAGTACCTACGAGCAGTACTTC. Its translation is CASSLAGSTYEQYF. The rearrangement joins TRBV13 to TRBJ2-7; D might be TRBD2 (5 bases). The V gene's germline CDR1 is PRHDT and CDR2 FYEKMQ (reference sequence). V lost 1 base and J 2 bases, leaving 9 bases between the germline ends. This CDR3 has 14 amino acids.

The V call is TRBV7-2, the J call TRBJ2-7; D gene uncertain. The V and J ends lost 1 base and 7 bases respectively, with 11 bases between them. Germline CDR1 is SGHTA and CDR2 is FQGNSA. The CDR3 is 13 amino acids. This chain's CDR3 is CASSLGRVQEQYF. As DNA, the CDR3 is TGTGCCAGCAGCTTAGGCCGGGTTCAGGAGCAGTACTTC.

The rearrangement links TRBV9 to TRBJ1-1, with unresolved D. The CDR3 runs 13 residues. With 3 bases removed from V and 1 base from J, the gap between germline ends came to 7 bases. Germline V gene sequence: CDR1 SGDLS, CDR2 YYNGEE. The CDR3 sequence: CASSEPGNTEAFF. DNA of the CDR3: TGTGCCAGCAGCGAACCGGGGAACACTGAAGCTTTCTTT.

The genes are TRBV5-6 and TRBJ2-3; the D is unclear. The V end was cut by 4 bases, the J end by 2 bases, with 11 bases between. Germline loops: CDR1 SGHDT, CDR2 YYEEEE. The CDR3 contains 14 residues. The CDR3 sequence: CASSVGSNTDTQYF. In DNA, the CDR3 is TGTGCCAGCAGCGTTGGGTCCAACACAGATACGCAGTATTTT.

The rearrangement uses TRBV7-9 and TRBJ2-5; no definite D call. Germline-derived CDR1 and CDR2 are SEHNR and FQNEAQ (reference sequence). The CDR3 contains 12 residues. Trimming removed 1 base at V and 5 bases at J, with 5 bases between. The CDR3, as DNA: TGTGCCAGCAGCTTAGGGTGGGAGACCCAGTACTTC. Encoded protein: CASSLGWETQYF.

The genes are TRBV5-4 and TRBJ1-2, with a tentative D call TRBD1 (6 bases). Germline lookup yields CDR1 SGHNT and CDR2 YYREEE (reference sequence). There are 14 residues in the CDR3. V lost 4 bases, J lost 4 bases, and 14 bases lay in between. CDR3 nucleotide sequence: TGTGCCAGCAGCCCCCTTGGGGGCGGCTATGGCTACACCTTC. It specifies CASSPLGGGYGYTF. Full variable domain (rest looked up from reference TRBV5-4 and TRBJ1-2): ETGVTQSPTHLIKTRGQQVTLRCSSQSGHNTVSWYQQALGQGPQFIFQYYREEENGRGNFPPRFSGLQFPNYSSELNVNALELDDSALYLCASSPLGGGYGYTFGSGTRLTVV.

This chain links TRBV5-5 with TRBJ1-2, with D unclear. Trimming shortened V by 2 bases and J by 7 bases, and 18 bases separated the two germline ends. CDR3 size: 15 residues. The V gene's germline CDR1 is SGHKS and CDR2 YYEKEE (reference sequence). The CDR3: CASSFEVASHPGYTF. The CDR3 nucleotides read TGTGCCAGCAGCTTCGAGGTAGCCTCCCATCCTGGCTACACCTTC.

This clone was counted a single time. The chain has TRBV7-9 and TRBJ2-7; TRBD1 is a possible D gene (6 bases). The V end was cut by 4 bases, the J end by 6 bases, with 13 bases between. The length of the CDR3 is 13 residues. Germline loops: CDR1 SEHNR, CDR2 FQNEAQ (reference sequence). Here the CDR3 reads CASSSTGFSEQYF. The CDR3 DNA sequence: TGTGCCAGCAGCTCGACAGGATTCTCCGAGCAGTACTTC.

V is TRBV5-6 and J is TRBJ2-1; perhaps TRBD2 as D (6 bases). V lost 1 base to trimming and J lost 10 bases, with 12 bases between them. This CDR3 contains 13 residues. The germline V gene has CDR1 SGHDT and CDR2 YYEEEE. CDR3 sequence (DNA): TGTGCCAGCAGCTTGTCGTCCCGGGGGGAGCAGTTCTTC. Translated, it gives CASSLSSRGEQFF. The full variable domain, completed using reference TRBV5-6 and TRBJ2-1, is DAGVTQSPTHLIKTRGQQVTLRCSPKSGHDTVSWYQQALGQGPQFIFQYYEEEERQRGNFPDRFSGHQFPNYSSELNVNALLLGDSALYLCASSLSSRGEQFFGPGTRLTVL.

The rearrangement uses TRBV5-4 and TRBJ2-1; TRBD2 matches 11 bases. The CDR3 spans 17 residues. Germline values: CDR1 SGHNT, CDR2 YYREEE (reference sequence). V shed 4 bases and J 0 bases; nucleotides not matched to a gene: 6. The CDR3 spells CASSPGLAVSSYNEQFF. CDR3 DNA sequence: TGTGCCAGCAGCCCGGGACTAGCGGTGAGCTCCTACAATGAGCAGTTCTTC.

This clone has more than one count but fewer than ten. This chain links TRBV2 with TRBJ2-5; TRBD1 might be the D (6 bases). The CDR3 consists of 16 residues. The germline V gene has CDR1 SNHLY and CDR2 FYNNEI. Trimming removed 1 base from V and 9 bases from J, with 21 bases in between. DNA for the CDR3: TGTGCCAGCAGTGAAGTCTCGTTACAGGGTGGTGAGGCCCAGTACTTC. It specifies CASSEVSLQGGEAQYF. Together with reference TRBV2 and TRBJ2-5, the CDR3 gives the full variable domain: EPEVTQTPSHQVTQMGQEVILRCVPISNHLYFYWYRQILGQKVEFLVSFYNNEISEKSEIFDDQFSVERPDGSNFTLKIRSTKLEDSAMYFCASSEVSLQGGEAQYFGPGTRLLVL.

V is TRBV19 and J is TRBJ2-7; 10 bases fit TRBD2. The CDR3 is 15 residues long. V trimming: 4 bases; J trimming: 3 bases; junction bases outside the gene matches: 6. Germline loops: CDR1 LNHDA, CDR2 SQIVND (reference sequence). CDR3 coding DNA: TGTGCCAGTAGTACGTTTCTAGCGGGAGTCTACGAGCAGTACTTC. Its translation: CASSTFLAGVYEQYF.

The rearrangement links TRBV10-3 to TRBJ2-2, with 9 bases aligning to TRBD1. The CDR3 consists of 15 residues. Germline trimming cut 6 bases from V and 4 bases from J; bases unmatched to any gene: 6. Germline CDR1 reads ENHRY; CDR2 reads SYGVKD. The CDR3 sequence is CAISGTGSGTGELFF. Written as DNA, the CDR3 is TGTGCCATCAGCGGGACAGGGTCGGGCACCGGGGAGCTGTTTTTT.

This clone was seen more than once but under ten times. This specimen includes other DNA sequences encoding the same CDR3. CDR3 residues: CAISESVNTEAFF. CDR3 nucleotides: TGTGCCATCAGTGAGTCGGTGAACACTGAAGCTTTCTTT. The chain links TRBV10-3 to TRBJ1-1, with D unresolved. The CDR3 runs to 13 residues. CDR1 is ENHRY, CDR2 SYGVKD, per germline. Trimming cost V 0 bases and J 0 bases, with 2 bases left between them.

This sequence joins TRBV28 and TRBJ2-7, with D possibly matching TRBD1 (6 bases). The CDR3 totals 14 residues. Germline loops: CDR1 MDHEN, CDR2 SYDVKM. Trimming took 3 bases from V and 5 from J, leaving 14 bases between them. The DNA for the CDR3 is TGTGCCAGCAGTTTTGTGGACAGAGGGGACGAGCAGTACTTC. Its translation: CASSFVDRGDEQYF.

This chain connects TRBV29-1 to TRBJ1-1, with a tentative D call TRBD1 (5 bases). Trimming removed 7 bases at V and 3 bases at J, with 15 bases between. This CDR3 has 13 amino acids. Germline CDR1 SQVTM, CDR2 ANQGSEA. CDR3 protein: CSAKGLGYTEAFF. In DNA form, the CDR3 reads TGCAGCGCCAAGGGGCTGGGGTACACTGAAGCTTTCTTT.

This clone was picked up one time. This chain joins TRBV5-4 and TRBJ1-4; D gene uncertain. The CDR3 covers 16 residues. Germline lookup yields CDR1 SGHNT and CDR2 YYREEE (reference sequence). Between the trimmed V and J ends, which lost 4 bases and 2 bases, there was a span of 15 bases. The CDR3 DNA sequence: TGTGCCAGCAGCCCCGACTTACCGGCTACTAATGAAAAACTGTTTTTT. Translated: CASSPDLPATNEKLFF. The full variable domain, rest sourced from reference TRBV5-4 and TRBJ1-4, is ETGVTQSPTHLIKTRGQQVTLRCSSQSGHNTVSWYQQALGQGPQFIFQYYREEENGRGNFPPRFSGLQFPNYSSELNVNALELDDSALYLCASSPDLPATNEKLFFGSGTQLSVL.

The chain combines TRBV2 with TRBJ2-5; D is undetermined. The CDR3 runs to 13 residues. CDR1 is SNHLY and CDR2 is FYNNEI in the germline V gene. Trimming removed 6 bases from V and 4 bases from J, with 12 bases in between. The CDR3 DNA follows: TGTGCCAGCAGGGGGTGGGGTCTAGAGACCCAGTACTTC. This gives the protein CASRGWGLETQYF.

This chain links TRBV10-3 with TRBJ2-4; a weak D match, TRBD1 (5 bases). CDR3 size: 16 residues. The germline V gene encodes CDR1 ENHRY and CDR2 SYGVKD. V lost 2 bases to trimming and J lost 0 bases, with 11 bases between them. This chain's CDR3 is CAISEAGLLAKNIQYF. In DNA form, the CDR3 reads TGTGCCATCAGTGAGGCAGGGTTGCTAGCCAAAAACATTCAGTACTTC.

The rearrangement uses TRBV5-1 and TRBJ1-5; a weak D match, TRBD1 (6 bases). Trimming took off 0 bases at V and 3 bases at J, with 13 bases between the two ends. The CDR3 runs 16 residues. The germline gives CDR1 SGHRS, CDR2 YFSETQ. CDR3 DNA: TGCGCCAGCAGCTTGGACTGGACAGACGACAATCAGCCCCAGCATTTT. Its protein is CASSLDWTDDNQPQHF.

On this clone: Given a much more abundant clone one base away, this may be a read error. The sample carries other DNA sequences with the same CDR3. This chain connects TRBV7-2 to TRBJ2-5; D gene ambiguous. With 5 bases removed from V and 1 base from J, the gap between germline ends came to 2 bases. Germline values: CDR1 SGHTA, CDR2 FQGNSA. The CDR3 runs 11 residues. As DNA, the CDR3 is TGTGCCAGCAGCATCCAAGAGACCCAGTACTTC. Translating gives CASSIQETQYF.

The CDR3 region is CASSPGLAGEIGDTQYF. CDR3 bases: TGTGCCAGCAGCCCGGGACTAGCGGGAGAGATCGGCGATACGCAGTATTTT. The chain uses TRBV13 and TRBJ2-3; TRBD2 agrees at 14 bases. This CDR3 contains 17 residues. CDR1 and CDR2 from the germline V gene are PRHDT and FYEKMQ (reference sequence). Germline trimming cut 5 bases from V and 6 bases from J; bases unmatched to any gene: 10.

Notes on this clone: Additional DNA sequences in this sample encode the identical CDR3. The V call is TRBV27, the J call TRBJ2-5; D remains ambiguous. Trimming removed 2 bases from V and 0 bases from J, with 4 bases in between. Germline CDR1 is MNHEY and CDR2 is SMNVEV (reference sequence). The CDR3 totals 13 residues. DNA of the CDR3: TGTGCCAGCAGTTTAGGGAACCAAGAGACCCAGTACTTC. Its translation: CASSLGNQETQYF.

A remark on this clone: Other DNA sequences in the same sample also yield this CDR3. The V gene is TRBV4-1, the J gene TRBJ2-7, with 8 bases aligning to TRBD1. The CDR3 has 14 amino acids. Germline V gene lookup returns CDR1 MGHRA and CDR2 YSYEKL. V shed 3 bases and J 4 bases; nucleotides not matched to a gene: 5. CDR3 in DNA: TGCGCCAGCAGCCATCCGGGACAGGATTACGAGCAGTACTTC. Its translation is CASSHPGQDYEQYF.

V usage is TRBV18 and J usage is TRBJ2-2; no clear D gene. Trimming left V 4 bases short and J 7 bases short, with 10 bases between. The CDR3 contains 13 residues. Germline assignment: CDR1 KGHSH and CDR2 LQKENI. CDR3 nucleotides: TGTGCCAGCTCACTAGTTGCCAGCGGGGAGCTGTTTTTT. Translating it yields CASSLVASGELFF. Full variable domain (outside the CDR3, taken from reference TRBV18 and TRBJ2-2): NAGVMQNPRHLVRRRGQEARLRCSPMKGHSHVYWYRQLPEEGLKFMVYLQKENIIDESGMPKERFSAEFPKEGPSILRIQQVVRGDSAAYFCASSLVASGELFFGEGSRLTVL.

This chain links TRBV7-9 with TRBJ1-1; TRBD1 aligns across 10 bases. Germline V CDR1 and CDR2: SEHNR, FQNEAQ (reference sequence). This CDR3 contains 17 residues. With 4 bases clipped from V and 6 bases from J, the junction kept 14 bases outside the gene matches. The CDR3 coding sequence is TGTGCCAGCAGCTCACTTCCGGGACAGGGGATAGGTCCTGAAGCTTTCTTT. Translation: CASSSLPGQGIGPEAFF.

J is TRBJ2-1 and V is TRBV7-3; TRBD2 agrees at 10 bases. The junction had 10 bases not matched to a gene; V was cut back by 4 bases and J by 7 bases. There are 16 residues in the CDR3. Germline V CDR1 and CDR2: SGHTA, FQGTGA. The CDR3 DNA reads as TGTGCCAGCAGCTGGGCTAGCGGGGGTTTTATAAATGAGCAGTTCTTC. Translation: CASSWASGGFINEQFF.